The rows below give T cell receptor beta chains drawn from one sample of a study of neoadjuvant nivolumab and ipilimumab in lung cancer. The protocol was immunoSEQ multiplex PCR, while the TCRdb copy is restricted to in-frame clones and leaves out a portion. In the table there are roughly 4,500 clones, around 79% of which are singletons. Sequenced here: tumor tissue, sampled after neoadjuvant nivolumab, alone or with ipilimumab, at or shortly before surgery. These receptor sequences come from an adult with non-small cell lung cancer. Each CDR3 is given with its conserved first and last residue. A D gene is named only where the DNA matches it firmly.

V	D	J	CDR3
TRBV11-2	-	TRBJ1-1	CASSLGLMAEAFF
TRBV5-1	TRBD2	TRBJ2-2	CASRVAGNTGELFF
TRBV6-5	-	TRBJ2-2	CASSYGRVEAGELFF
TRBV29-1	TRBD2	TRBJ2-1	CSADPGLAETYNEQFF
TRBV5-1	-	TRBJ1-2	CASSFRELNYGYTF
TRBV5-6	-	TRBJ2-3	CASSSGSSPDTQYF
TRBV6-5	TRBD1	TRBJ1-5	CASGDRASNQPQHF
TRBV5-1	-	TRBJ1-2	CASTRDNSYGYTF
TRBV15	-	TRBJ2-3	CATSASVSSTDTQYF
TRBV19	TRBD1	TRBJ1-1	CASSKTGMNTEAFF
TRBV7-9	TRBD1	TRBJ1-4	CASSLAGQGGEKLFF
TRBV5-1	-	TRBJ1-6	CASSPDSHNSPLHF
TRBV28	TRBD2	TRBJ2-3	CASSLEASGGSGTQYF